The clone carrying this TCR beta chain was seen a handful of times. Its matching antigen is unknown. The investigators reverse transcribed all of the isolated RNA, so they sequenced expressed TCRB transcripts. The method was immunoSEQ multiplex PCR; TCRdb's version includes in-frame clones alone and lacks a portion of them. Of 550,000 to 850,000 clones in the sample, over 10% were seen once. These data come from a study of beta chain features in type 1 diabetes. Study-wide points: TCRB CDR3s were moderately but significantly shorter in Type 1 diabetes patients in all four CD4+ subsets.

V was cut by 5 bases and J by 1 base, with 14 bases left in between. The CDR3 is 15 residues long. CDR1 is MNHNS and CDR2 is SASEGT in the germline V gene. This receptor was taken from a man aged 18 to 29 with type 1 diabetes. Sequencing used naive CD4+ T cells from blood. The chain is built from TRBV6-1 and TRBJ1-1; possibly TRBD1 for D (6 bases). CDR3 sequence (DNA): TGTGCCAGCAGTCCCCGGGGGCGCTCGAACACTGAAGCTTTCTTT. Its protein product is CASSPRGRSNTEAFF.